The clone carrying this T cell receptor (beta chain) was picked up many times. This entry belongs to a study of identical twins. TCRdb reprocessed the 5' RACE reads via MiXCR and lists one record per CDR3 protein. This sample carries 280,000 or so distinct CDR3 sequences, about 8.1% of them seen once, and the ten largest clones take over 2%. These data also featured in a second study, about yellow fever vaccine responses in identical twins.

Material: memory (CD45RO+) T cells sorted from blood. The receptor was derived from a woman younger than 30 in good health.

The CDR3 DNA sequence: TGCGCCAGCAGCTTGGGAATAGCGGGAGTTAACCAAGAGACCCAGTACTTC. Its translation is CASSLGIAGVNQETQYF. V is TRBV5-1 and J is TRBJ2-5; 9 bases align to TRBD2. V shed 0 bases and J 0 bases; nucleotides not matched to a gene: 6. Germline V gives CDR1 SGHRS, CDR2 YFSETQ. This CDR3 is built from 17 residues.